Described below is a single TCR beta chain sequence and its context. Its specificity is unknown. This entry belongs to a study of graft-versus-host responses after intestinal transplantation. Study-level results: Detected in recipient marrow were GvH clones, some of which were first observed in ileum or blood.

Sequencing used immunoSEQ multiplex PCR; TCRdb keeps in-frame clones, though not all of them. The table records more than 60,000 clones, 90% of them present only once. CDR1 is SGHVS and CDR2 is FQNEAQ in the germline V gene. V shed 5 bases, J shed 3 bases, and the junction held 5 bases outside the gene matches. The CDR3 extends over 15 amino acids. The V call is TRBV7-8, the J call TRBJ2-1; 9 nucleotides match TRBD1. The source is a human donor who received an intestinal transplant. The material was unstimulated CD8+ T cells sorted from spleen or lymph node cells, obtained before intestinal transplant. The CDR3 region is CASSPGQGLYNEQFF. CDR3 nucleotides: TGTGCCAGCAGCCCCGGACAGGGGCTCTACAATGAGCAGTTCTTC.